This T cell receptor beta chain was obtained from a study of long-term antiretroviral therapy in people with HIV. This CDR3 has 18 amino acids. The V and J ends lost 7 bases and 1 base respectively, with 28 bases between them. Germline CDR1 and CDR2: SQVTM and ANQGSEA. Runs used v3.0 of the immunoSEQ assay and were done at survey level. Profiling relied on immunoSEQ multiplex PCR, and the TCRdb table lists in-frame clones only, not all of them. The sample includes under 50,000 clones, 94% of them seen just once. The V call is TRBV29-1, the J call TRBJ1-1; weak D call: TRBD1 (6 bases). The sequence derives from a man aged 30 to 45 with HIV. Material: unsorted PBMCs, obtained about 9 years after starting antiretroviral therapy. The CDR3 is CSALGGGRGIGGNTEAFF. CDR3 nucleotides: TGCAGCGCGCTCGGCGGGGGAAGGGGGATCGGGGGGAACACTGAAGCTTTCTTT. Full variable domain (missing parts from reference TRBV29-1 and TRBJ1-1): SAVISQKPSRDICQRGTSLTIQCQVDSQVTMMFWYRQQPGQSLTLIATANQGSEATYESGFVIDKFPISRPNLTFSTLTVSNMSPEDSSIYLCSALGGGRGIGGNTEAFFGQGTRLTVV.